A single T cell receptor beta chain is shown here with its context. Its antigen is not identified. The data were obtained in a study of beta chain features in type 1 diabetes. Broader study findings: Within patients, naive, central memory and Treg TCRB repertoires seemed more similar than within healthy donors.

V gave up 6 bases and J gave up 3 bases; unmatched junction bases: 11. CDR1 MNHNY and CDR2 SVGAGI come from the germline V gene (reference sequence). The CDR3 has 16 residues. Only one heparinised blood draw was taken per donor, and its volume averaged about 116 mL. Investigators reverse transcribed all isolated RNA, so they sequenced expressed TCRB transcripts. Produced via immunoSEQ multiplex PCR; TCRdb's table is partial and in-frame only. Among under 950,000 clones listed, 15% to 20% were seen once. The origin of this receptor is a woman aged 18 to 35 in good health. The gene calls are TRBV6-6 and TRBJ1-5; TRBD1 aligns across 7 bases. Sequenced material: naive CD4+ T cells from blood. The DNA of the CDR3 is TGTGCCAGCAGACCCCACATGACAGGGTCCAATCAGCCCCAGCATTTT. Protein sequence: CASRPHMTGSNQPQHF.